This record concerns one TCR beta chain sequence. Under the authors' procedure: Reference gene primer amplification in the assay estimated nucleated cell counts. The method was immunoSEQ multiplex PCR; TCRdb's version includes in-frame clones alone and lacks a portion of them. The D gene and trimming were derived from the DNA, and the V and J assignments and clone size from that table. The top ten clones hold 1.3% to 1.5% of a sample with about 250,000 clones, about 90% of them seen once. This record belongs to a study of blood T cell repertoires in COVID-19. Study details: Researchers got acute and convalescent COVID-19 samples from the United States, Italy and Spain. In each case, the material was cDNA or gDNA derived from T cells, B-cell-depleted T cells, or PBMCs.

Germline CDR1 is SGDLS and CDR2 is YYNGEE. V trimming: 4 bases; J trimming: 12 bases; junction bases outside the gene matches: 12. CDR3 length: 14 amino acids. This chain links TRBV9 with TRBJ2-1; 8 bases map to TRBD1. The sequence came from an elderly man with acute or convalescent COVID-19. Sequences were obtained from peripheral blood. The CDR3 nucleotides are TGTGCCAGCAGCAGACGAATCGGACAGGGTCGGCAGTTCTTC. Its translation: CASSRRIGQGRQFF. The full variable domain, rest sourced from reference TRBV9 and TRBJ2-1, is DSGVTQTPKHLITATGQRVTLRCSPRSGDLSVYWYQQSLDQGLQFLIQYYNGEERAKGNILERFSAQQFPDLHSELNLSSLELGDSALYFCASSRRIGQGRQFFGPGTRLTVL.